The present T cell receptor beta chain was sequenced within a study of T cells in Graves' hyperthyroidism and ophthalmopathy. RNA transcripts provided the source from which TCR beta CDR3 regions were amplified. Carried out on the TCR CDR3, a first-round RT-PCR used the HTBI primer set. MiXCR, run by TCRdb on the multiplex PCR reads, gives a single entry per CDR3 protein. The sample has around 620,000 distinct CDR3 sequences, more than 13% seen once; the top ten hold more than 6%. With duration under 3 months, ophthalmopathy was active: Clinical Activity Score at least 3, NOSPECS at least 4. The germline V gene encodes CDR1 SGHDN and CDR2 FVKESK. V lost 0 bases to trimming and J lost 0 bases; unmatched junction nucleotides: 4. This CDR3 region has 16 residues.

The receptor comes from a woman between 18 and 29 years old with Graves' ophthalmopathy. The rearrangement joins TRBV14 to TRBJ1-2; TRBD1 agrees at 7 bases. Sequenced sample: blood. The CDR3: CASSQDRGLTNYGYTF. CDR3 DNA sequence: TGTGCCAGCAGCCAAGATAGGGGGCTTACTAACTATGGCTACACCTTC.